Shown below are 17 T cell receptor beta chains from a single sample sequenced in a study of shared clonotypes between healthy human individuals. Profiling relied on immunoSEQ multiplex PCR, and the TCRdb table lists in-frame clones only, not all of them. In the table there are approximately 2,200,000 clones, 90% to 95% of which are singletons. Naive-designated CD8 cells lacked CD45RO, were positively enriched for CCR7, and omitted terminally differentiated effector memory CD45RA+ cells. Sequencing was performed on naive CD8+ T cells from PBMCs. These receptor sequences come from a man between 18 and 29 years old in good health. Some clones in this sample may be carry-over from other donors' samples.

Concerning this clone: Within the sample, other DNA sequences also encode this same CDR3. The chain joins TRBV27 to TRBJ2-7; D unresolved. This CDR3 is built from 13 residues. CDR1 MNHEY and CDR2 SMNVEV come from the germline V gene (reference sequence). Trimming cost V 3 bases and J 2 bases, with 8 bases left between them. CDR3 nucleotides: TGTGCCAGCAGTTTGGGCGGACCCTACGAGCAGTACTTC. It translates to CASSLGGPYEQYF.

V usage is TRBV11-3 and J usage is TRBJ1-5; D is unresolved. The CDR3 is 16 residues long. Germline V CDR1 and CDR2: SGHNT, YENEEA. V lost 0 bases and J lost 2, with 11 bases in between. The CDR3 bases are TGTGCCAGCAGCTTAGACACGATTGGGGGCAATCAGCCCCAGCATTTT. It yields the protein CASSLDTIGGNQPQHF.

The V and J genes are TRBV15 and TRBJ2-7; possibly TRBD2 for D (7 bases). Trimming took 4 bases from V and 7 from J, leaving 20 bases between them. The CDR3 contains 15 residues. Germline loops: CDR1 LNHNV, CDR2 YYDKDF (reference sequence). In nucleotides, the CDR3 is TGTGCCACCAGCAAAGGGGGAGGGTCAGCTCGGGAGCAGTACTTC. Its protein product is CATSKGGGSAREQYF. Full variable domain (remainder filled in from reference TRBV15 and TRBJ2-7): DAMVIQNPRYQVTQFGKPVTLSCSQTLNHNVMYWYQQKSSQAPKLLFHYYDKDFNNEADTPDNFQSRRPNTSFCFLDIRSPGLGDTAMYLCATSKGGGSAREQYFGPGTRLTVT.

The chain links TRBV7-8 to TRBJ2-2; 12 bases match TRBD1. The germline CDR1 and CDR2 sequences are SGHVS and FQNEAQ. With 1 base clipped from V and 5 bases from J, the junction kept 14 bases outside the gene matches. This CDR3 contains 20 residues. Here the CDR3 DNA reads TGTGCCAGCAGCTTAGTCTTATTTGGCGGGACAGGGGGCCCAACCGGGGAGCTGTTTTTT. Its translation is CASSLVLFGGTGGPTGELFF.

This chain uses TRBV5-1 with TRBJ2-7, with 9 bases lining up with TRBD1. J lost 3 bases, V lost 2 bases, and 3 bases had no gene match. This CDR3 comprises 14 residues. Germline lookup yields CDR1 SGHRS and CDR2 YFSETQ. For the CDR3, the DNA is TGCGCCAGCAGCTTCCGGGACAGGGACTACGAGCAGTACTTC. It encodes CASSFRDRDYEQYF. Based on the CDR3 plus reference TRBV5-1 and TRBJ2-7, the full variable domain is KAGVTQTPRYLIKTRGQQVTLSCSPISGHRSVSWYQQTPGQGLQFLFEYFSETQRNKGNFPGRFSGRQFSNSRSEMNVSTLELGDSALYLCASSFRDRDYEQYFGPGTRLTVT.

To note about this clone: The same CDR3 can be traced to other DNA sequences in this sample. The chain carries TRBV5-6 and TRBJ2-2; D might be TRBD1 or TRBD2, each matching 5 bases. V lost 4 bases and J lost 8, with 12 bases in between. CDR1 and CDR2 (germline): SGHDT, YYEEEE. The CDR3 runs 13 residues. The CDR3 DNA reads TGTGCCAGCAGCCTGGGACGGTCGGGGGAGCTGTTTTTT. Translated: CASSLGRSGELFF.

J is TRBJ1-2 and V is TRBV4-3, with a weak D call TRBD1 (5 bases). V lost 0 bases to trimming and J lost 8 bases, with 10 bases between them. The CDR3 extends over 13 amino acids. The germline V gene has CDR1 LGHNA and CDR2 YSLEER. CDR3 nucleotides: TGCGCCAGCAGCCAAGAACAGGTTGGAGGCTACACCTTC. Protein: CASSQEQVGGYTF.

V usage is TRBV7-9 and J usage is TRBJ1-5; maybe TRBD1 (5 bases). This CDR3 is built from 14 residues. The germline V gene encodes CDR1 SEHNR and CDR2 FQNEAQ (reference sequence). Trimming cost V 10 bases and J 1 base, with 14 bases left between them. CDR3 sequence: CAISLGGSNQPQHF. DNA of the CDR3: TGTGCCATTTCACTGGGGGGAAGCAATCAGCCCCAGCATTTT.

The V call is TRBV7-8, the J call TRBJ2-1; tentatively, D is TRBD2 (6 bases). With 4 bases removed from V and 5 bases from J, the gap between germline ends came to 18 bases. Per the germline V gene, CDR1 is SGHVS and CDR2 is FQNEAQ. The CDR3 is made up of 16 amino acids. The CDR3 sequence: CASSSAGTQPHNEQFF. The CDR3 coding sequence is TGTGCCAGCAGCTCCGCCGGGACTCAACCGCACAATGAGCAGTTCTTC. The full variable domain, completed using reference TRBV7-8 and TRBJ2-1, is GAGVSQSPRYKVAKRGQDVALRCDPISGHVSLFWYQQALGQGPEFLTYFQNEAQLDKSGLPSDRFFAERPEGSVSTLKIQRTQQEDSAVYLCASSSAGTQPHNEQFFGPGTRLTVL.

The V gene is TRBV27, the J gene TRBJ2-1, with TRBD1 as a possible D gene (7 bases). V dropped 7 bases and J dropped 7 bases, with 20 bases sitting between them. CDR3 length: 15 residues. The germline V gene encodes CDR1 MNHEY and CDR2 SMNVEV (reference sequence). The CDR3 loop is CASTPLQGGPNEQFF. CDR3 coding DNA: TGTGCCAGCACCCCCCTCCAGGGGGGTCCAAATGAGCAGTTCTTC.

The gene calls are TRBV4-1 and TRBJ2-6; D possibly corresponds to TRBD2 (5 bases). There are 16 residues in the CDR3. The ends were cut back, 1 base at V and 10 bases at J, with 17 bases in the middle. Germline-derived CDR1 and CDR2 are MGHRA and YSYEKL. The chain's CDR3 is CASSQAGSRRHNVLTF. As DNA, the CDR3 is TGCGCCAGCAGCCAAGCGGGGTCGCGGAGGCATAACGTCCTGACTTTC.

The chain couples TRBV4-2 to TRBJ2-3; 12 nucleotides match TRBD2. Germline lookup yields CDR1 LGHNA and CDR2 YNFKEQ. The CDR3 runs 19 residues. V gave up 3 bases and J gave up 4 bases; unmatched junction bases: 14. Here the CDR3 reads CASSHGGGWTSGTADTQYF. The CDR3 DNA reads as TGTGCCAGCAGCCATGGAGGGGGGTGGACTAGCGGGACCGCAGATACGCAGTATTTT.

This chain uses TRBV7-9 with TRBJ2-3; D gene ambiguous. V lost 4 bases and J 2 bases, leaving 7 bases between the germline ends. Germline V gene lookup returns CDR1 SEHNR and CDR2 FQNEAQ (reference sequence). This CDR3 contains 13 residues. This CDR3 reads CASSSPHTDTQYF. For the CDR3, the DNA is TGTGCCAGCAGCTCGCCTCACACAGATACGCAGTATTTT. The entire variable domain, with the rest obtained from reference TRBV7-9 and TRBJ2-3, is as follows: DTGVSQNPRHKITKRGQNVTFRCDPISEHNRLYWYRQTLGQGPEFLTYFQNEAQLEKSRLLSDRFSAERPKGSFSTLEIQRTEQGDSAMYLCASSSPHTDTQYFGPGTRLTVL.

In nucleotides, the CDR3 is TGCGCCAGCAGCCAAGATCTGCGGGAGCTGAATGAGCAGTTCTTC. Translated: CASSQDLRELNEQFF. The chain uses TRBV4-3 and TRBJ2-1; the match to TRBD2 covers 7 bases. This CDR3 has 15 amino acids. The V gene end was trimmed by 0 bases and the J gene end by 7 bases; junction bases not matched to a gene: 6. Germline-derived CDR1 and CDR2 are LGHNA and YSLEER.

The V gene is TRBV4-2, the J gene TRBJ2-1; 10 bases are shared with TRBD2. Germline-derived CDR1 and CDR2 are LGHNA and YNFKEQ. This CDR3 is built from 15 residues. V shed 6 bases and J 3 bases; nucleotides not matched to a gene: 5. The CDR3 region has the DNA TGTGCCAGCAGTTGGGGGACTAGCGACTACAATGAGCAGTTCTTC. Its translation is CASSWGTSDYNEQFF.

The chain links TRBV27 to TRBJ2-7; 9 bases agree with TRBD1. CDR3 length: 17 residues. The germline gives CDR1 MNHEY, CDR2 SMNVEV (reference sequence). The trim removed 5 bases at V and 4 bases at J, leaving 15 bases unmatched. The CDR3 DNA reads as TGTGCCAGCAGTACTCACCCCGGGACAGGGTTATTTTACGAGCAGTACTTC. Its translation: CASSTHPGTGLFYEQYF.

V usage is TRBV11-2 and J usage is TRBJ1-5; D gene uncertain. V shed 6 bases and J shed 3 bases, with 15 bases lying between them. This CDR3 has 15 residues. Germline V gene lookup returns CDR1 SGHAT and CDR2 FQNNGV. In nucleotides, the CDR3 is TGTGCCAGCAGTAACGGCGGCGGACCCAATCAGCCCCAGCATTTT. This codes for CASSNGGGPNQPQHF.